This T cell receptor beta chain was captured in a study of T-cell reconstitution after alpha-beta-depleted transplantation in children. This clonotype showed up just a few times. The antigen is not known. Per germline, CDR1 LNHDA and CDR2 SQIVND (reference sequence). The length of the CDR3 is 14 residues. Unique molecular identifiers were incorporated when the TCRbeta library was constructed. TCRdb re-called the PCR reads with MiXCR, one entry per CDR3 protein. The table has some 150,000 distinct CDR3 sequences, 8.8% seen once; the top ten hold about a sixth. Study findings and constraints: Several hundred rapidly expanded clones from non-depleted graft cells reportedly supplied alpha-beta T cells about two months post-transplant.

This sample comprised PBMCs, mostly from graft donor cells, obtained 180 days after TCRalphabeta/CD19-depleted stem cell transplant. This clonotype was sampled from a female patient between 2 and 15 years old who had a stem cell transplant for congenital amegakaryocytic thrombocytopenia, so the T cells may come from the graft donor. The V call is TRBV19, the J call TRBJ2-5; 9 nucleotides agree with TRBD2. CDR3 loop: CALRLAATRETQYF. The CDR3 DNA follows: TGTGCTTTGCGACTAGCGGCTACCCGAGAGACCCAGTACTTC.